The 21 T cell receptor beta chains below all came from one sample that was sequenced in a study of T cells after yellow fever vaccination. TCRdb redid the calling of the 5' RACE reads with MiXCR, one entry per CDR3 protein. This sample has 550,000 or so distinct CDR3 sequences, with roughly a fifth found just once. Specimen: PBMCs, collected 15 days after the yellow fever booster vaccination. All receptors derive from a man aged 30 to 45 who received the YFV17D yellow fever vaccine.

The rearrangement joins TRBV19 to TRBJ2-7; TRBD2 matches at 8 bases. J was trimmed by 2 bases and V by 3 bases; bases with no gene match: 6. This CDR3 spans 15 amino acids. Germline loops: CDR1 LNHDA, CDR2 SQIVND (reference sequence). Here the CDR3 reads CASSISGGRTYEQYF. The CDR3 coding sequence is TGTGCCAGTAGTATTTCGGGCGGGAGGACCTACGAGCAGTACTTC.

This clonotype occurred a few times. The genes are TRBV5-1 and TRBJ2-1, with 7 bases aligning to TRBD2. CDR1 and CDR2 (germline): SGHRS, YFSETQ. Trimming removed 4 bases from V and 2 bases from J; junction bases left unmatched: 12. This CDR3 has 17 residues. As DNA, the CDR3 is TGCGCCAGCAGCCCGACTCCTAGCGGACTAACCTACAATGAGCAGTTCTTC. Encoded protein: CASSPTPSGLTYNEQFF.

This chain uses TRBV11-2 with TRBJ2-7; D call uncertain. Germline CDR1 SGHAT, CDR2 FQNNGV. The CDR3 is made up of 12 amino acids. Trimming shortened V by 2 bases and J by 6 bases, and 8 bases separated the two germline ends. This CDR3 is CASSLSVAEQYF. The DNA for the CDR3 is TGTGCCAGCAGCTTATCAGTAGCCGAGCAGTACTTC. Full variable domain (remainder filled in from reference TRBV11-2 and TRBJ2-7): EAGVAQSPRYKIIEKRQSVAFWCNPISGHATLYWYQQILGQGPKLLIQFQNNGVVDDSQLPKDRFSAERLKGVDSTLKIQPAKLEDSAVYLCASSLSVAEQYFGPGTRLTVT.

J is TRBJ2-1 and V is TRBV5-6; D gene uncertain. Trimming cost V 2 bases and J 1 base, with 16 bases left between them. Germline V gene data show CDR1 as SGHDT and CDR2 as YYEEEE. This CDR3 has 17 amino acids. The CDR3 reads CASSFLDAVQSYNEQFF. Written as DNA, the CDR3 is TGTGCCAGCAGCTTTTTAGACGCCGTGCAATCCTACAATGAGCAGTTCTTC.

The table lists this clonotype with many counts. The chain employs TRBV4-1 and TRBJ1-5; D possibly corresponds to TRBD1 (5 bases). The CDR3 consists of 15 residues. Germline V gene lookup returns CDR1 MGHRA and CDR2 YSYEKL. Trimming stripped 1 base from V and 6 bases from J, with 13 bases between. CDR3 sequence (DNA): TGCGCCAGCAGCCAAGGAAGGACGAGGGGTCAGCCCCAGCATTTT. It translates to CASSQGRTRGQPQHF.

There are a few counts of this clonotype. This sequence joins TRBV5-6 and TRBJ1-2; tentative D call: TRBD1 (6 bases). The CDR3 contains 15 residues. The germline V and J ends were trimmed by 4 bases and 5 bases, with 18 bases remaining between them. Germline V lookup: CDR1 SGHDT, CDR2 YYEEEE. The CDR3 nucleotides read TGTGCCAGCAGCCGTAAGACAGGAGTTACTTATGGCTACACCTTC. Amino acids: CASSRKTGVTYGYTF.

This sequence joins TRBV5-1 and TRBJ2-1; the match to TRBD2 covers 11 bases. The CDR3 sequence is 17 residues long. V trimming: 2 bases; J trimming: 7 bases; junction bases outside the gene matches: 11. Germline lookup yields CDR1 SGHRS and CDR2 YFSETQ. DNA for the CDR3: TGCGCCAGCAGCTTAAAAAAACTAGCGGGAGCGAGTAATGAGCAGTTCTTC. It codes for CASSLKKLAGASNEQFF.

In this sample, this clonotype turned up a few times. V gene TRBV12-3 or TRBV12-4 combines with J gene TRBJ2-2; the match to TRBD1 covers 7 bases. The CDR3 consists of 15 residues. The junction had 10 bases not matched to a gene; V was cut back by 6 bases and J by 6 bases. The chain's CDR3 is CASRSQTGTAGELFF. CDR3 DNA: TGTGCCAGCAGATCCCAGACAGGGACGGCCGGGGAGCTGTTTTTT.

The table lists this clonotype with a few counts. This sequence may be a read error, since a much larger clone differs from it by one base. The rearrangement uses TRBV6-1 and TRBJ2-1; TRBD2 matches at 11 bases. With V trimmed by 6 bases and J by 3 bases, 4 bases remained unmatched. Germline V lookup: CDR1 MNHNS, CDR2 SASEGT. This CDR3 has 15 amino acids. The CDR3 loop reads CASSHGLAGYNEQFF. In DNA form, the CDR3 reads TGTGCCAGCAGCCATGGACTAGCGGGCTACAATGAGCAGTTCTTC.

This chain joins TRBV7-2 and TRBJ2-7, with D hard to call. CDR1 and CDR2 from the germline V gene are SGHTA and FQGNSA. The CDR3 sequence is 13 residues long. Trimming stripped 4 bases from V and 0 bases from J, with 7 bases between. The CDR3 region is CASSWSSSYEQYF. The CDR3 coding sequence is TGTGCCAGCAGCTGGTCTAGCTCCTACGAGCAGTACTTC.

The rearrangement uses TRBV29-1 and TRBJ1-2; 8 bases map to TRBD1. The CDR3 contains 13 residues. The germline gives CDR1 SQVTM, CDR2 ANQGSEA. J was trimmed by 2 bases and V by 4 bases; bases with no gene match: 3. This CDR3 is CSVGTGNNYGYTF. CDR3 sequence (DNA): TGCAGCGTTGGGACAGGGAACAACTATGGCTACACCTTC.

This clonotype occurred a few times. V is TRBV6-2 or TRBV6-3 and J is TRBJ2-5; D might be TRBD2 (6 bases). V was pared by 6 bases and J by 5 bases, with 22 bases between. Germline CDR1 reads MNHEY; CDR2 reads SVGEGT. The CDR3 has 16 residues. Here the CDR3 DNA reads TGTGCCAGCAGCCCCGGACGGACTACGAAGAGGGAGACCCAGTACTTC. Amino acids: CASSPGRTTKRETQYF.

V gene TRBV10-3 combines with J gene TRBJ2-3; 9 bases map to TRBD1. Looked up from germline, CDR1 is ENHRY and CDR2 is SYGVKD. The length of the CDR3 is 14 residues. The ends lost 4 bases at V and 5 bases at J; junction bases unmatched: 4. CDR3 in DNA: TGTGCCATCAGTGGGGACAGGGATCGAGATACGCAGTATTTT. Protein sequence: CAISGDRDRDTQYF.

The J gene is TRBJ2-1, the V gene TRBV7-2, with a weak D call TRBD2 (5 bases). The V gene's germline CDR1 is SGHTA and CDR2 FQGNSA. This CDR3 is 13 amino acids long. Trimming left V 4 bases short and J 3 bases short, with 7 bases between. The CDR3 region is CASSSTSYNEQFF. The CDR3 DNA reads TGTGCCAGCAGCTCCACTAGCTACAATGAGCAGTTCTTC.

This chain connects TRBV5-5 to TRBJ1-5, with D unclear. This CDR3 contains 11 residues. Trimming stripped 3 bases from V and 9 bases from J, with 7 bases between. Germline V CDR1 and CDR2: SGHKS, YYEKEE (reference sequence). CDR3: CASSSRPPQHF. The CDR3 bases are TGTGCCAGCAGCTCCCGTCCGCCCCAGCATTTT.

V is TRBV10-2 and J is TRBJ2-2, with 11 bases identical to TRBD2. Losses at the gene ends were 6 bases for V and 4 bases for J; bases not matched to a gene: 4. Germline V gives CDR1 WSHSY, CDR2 SAAADI. The CDR3 is 15 amino acids. This CDR3 is CASSLAGGSTGELFF. DNA of the CDR3: TGCGCCAGCAGCCTAGCGGGAGGATCCACCGGGGAGCTGTTTTTT.

J is TRBJ2-7 and V is TRBV5-1; D perhaps matches TRBD1 (6 bases). The CDR3 totals 13 residues. Deletions cut 4 bases from V and 5 bases from J, with 13 bases between. Per germline, CDR1 SGHRS and CDR2 YFSETQ. CDR3: CASSIGQKDEQYF. DNA for the CDR3: TGCGCCAGCAGCATAGGACAGAAGGACGAGCAGTACTTC.

This rearrangement joins TRBV6-5 to TRBJ2-2; D gene ambiguous. The CDR3 has 14 amino acids. CDR1 and CDR2 (germline): MNHEY, SVGAGI. V lost 4 bases and J lost 3, with 9 bases in between. CDR3 DNA sequence: TGTGCCAGCAGTTCCAGGAGTGACACCGGGGAGCTGTTTTTT. Its protein product is CASSSRSDTGELFF.

There are a few counts of this clonotype. The chain carries TRBV19 and TRBJ2-1; the D gene could be TRBD1 or TRBD2 (5 bases each). V was pared by 2 bases and J by 8 bases, with 19 bases between. Germline values: CDR1 LNHDA, CDR2 SQIVND (reference sequence). This CDR3 has 16 amino acids. The CDR3 sequence: CASSIFLGTESDEQFF. The CDR3 bases are TGTGCCAGTAGTATATTTTTGGGGACGGAAAGCGATGAGCAGTTCTTC.

V gene TRBV27 combines with J gene TRBJ2-7; 10 nucleotides align to TRBD2. CDR1 is MNHEY, CDR2 SMNVEV, per germline (reference sequence). V lost 5 bases to trimming and J lost 5 bases; unmatched junction nucleotides: 9. The CDR3 has 15 amino acids. CDR3 residues: CASSPLASGRHEQYF. The CDR3 nucleotides read TGTGCCAGCAGTCCACTGGCTAGCGGGAGACACGAGCAGTACTTC.

This chain uses TRBV12-3 or TRBV12-4 with TRBJ2-1; D unresolved. V was pared by 6 bases and J by 3 bases, with 15 bases between. CDR3 length: 15 amino acids. In nucleotides, the CDR3 is TGTGCCAGCAGAAATGCCGGACCGCTCTACAATGAGCAGTTCTTC. This sequence encodes CASRNAGPLYNEQFF.